Sequencing of this T cell receptor (beta chain) was carried out in a study of blood T cell repertoires in COVID-19. Across the whole study: The United States, Italy and Spain provided the acute and convalescent COVID-19 samples.

Authors' data handling: Amplifying reference gene primers gave estimates of nucleated cell counts. Assay used: immunoSEQ multiplex PCR; TCRdb lists only in-frame clones, some missing. V and J calls and clone size are those listed in that table; D and trimming were worked out from the DNA. The sample records 150,000 to 200,000 clones, 88% being singletons. CDR1 is LNHDA and CDR2 is SQIVND in the germline V gene (reference sequence). The length of the CDR3 is 16 residues. Trimming removed 7 bases from V and 3 bases from J; junction bases left unmatched: 7. The chain is built from TRBV19 and TRBJ2-2, with 11 bases lining up with TRBD2. Sequencing was performed on peripheral blood. The receptor was isolated from a man aged 35 to 55 with active or convalescent COVID-19. The CDR3: CASIRLAGKYTGELFF. CDR3 sequence (DNA): TGTGCCAGTATCAGACTAGCGGGAAAGTACACCGGGGAGCTGTTTTTT.